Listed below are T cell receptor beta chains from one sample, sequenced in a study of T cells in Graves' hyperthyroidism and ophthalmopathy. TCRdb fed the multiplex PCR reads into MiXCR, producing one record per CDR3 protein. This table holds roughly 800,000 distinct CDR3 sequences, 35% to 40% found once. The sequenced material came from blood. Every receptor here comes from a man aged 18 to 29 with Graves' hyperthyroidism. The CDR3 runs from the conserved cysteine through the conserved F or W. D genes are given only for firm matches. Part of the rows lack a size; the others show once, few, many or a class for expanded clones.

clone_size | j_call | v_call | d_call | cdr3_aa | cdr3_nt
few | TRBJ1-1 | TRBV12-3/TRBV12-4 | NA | CASSLTGGRTEAFF | TGTGCCAGCAGTTTAACGGGAGGAAGGACTGAAGCTTTCTTT
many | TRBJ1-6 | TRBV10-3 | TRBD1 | CAINQQGAGNSPLHF | TGTGCCATCAACCAACAGGGGGCAGGTAATTCACCCCTCCACTTT
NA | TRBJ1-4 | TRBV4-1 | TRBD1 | CASSRDPQGDEKLFF | TGCGCCAGCAGCCGTGACCCCCAGGGGGATGAAAAACTGTTTTTT
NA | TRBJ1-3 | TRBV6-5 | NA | CASSPQGRVGNTIYF | TGTGCCAGCAGTCCCCAGGGGCGCGTTGGAAACACCATATATTTT
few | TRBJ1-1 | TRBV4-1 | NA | CASSQDSRTEAFF | TGCGCCAGCAGCCAAGATAGCCGTACGGAAGCTTTCTTT
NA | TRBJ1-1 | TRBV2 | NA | CASSEGAGYTEAFF | TGTGCCAGCAGTGAAGGGGCAGGCTACACTGAAGCTTTCTTT
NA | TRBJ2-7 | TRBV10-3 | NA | CASSSPQGSSSQYF | TGTGCCAGCAGTAGCCCCCAGGGTAGCTCTTCTCAGTACTTC
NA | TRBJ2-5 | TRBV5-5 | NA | CASSLWLGKETKYF | TGTGCCAGCAGCTTGTGGTTAGGGAAGGAGACCAAGTACTTC
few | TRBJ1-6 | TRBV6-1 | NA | CASTVDGYNSPLHF | TGTGCCAGCACCGTTGACGGCTATAATTCACCCCTCCACTTT
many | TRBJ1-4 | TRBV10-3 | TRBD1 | CAISRDSPAINEKLFF | TGTGCCATCAGCAGGGACAGCCCAGCGATTAATGAAAAACTGTTTTTT
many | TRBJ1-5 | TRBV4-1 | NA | CASSQQGGNQPQHF | TGTGCCAGCAGCCAACAGGGCGGTAATCAGCCCCAGCATTTT
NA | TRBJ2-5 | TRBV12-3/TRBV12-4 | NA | CASSFADQETQYF | TGTGCCAGCAGTTTCGCAGACCAAGAGACCCAGTACTTC
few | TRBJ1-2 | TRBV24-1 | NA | CATSDPLTGYGYTF | TGTGCCACCAGTGATCCTTTGACGGGCTATGGCTACACCTTC
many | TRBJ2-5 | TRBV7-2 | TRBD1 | CASSLQGAERETQYF | TGTGCCAGCAGCTTACAGGGGGCGGAGAGGGAGACCCAGTACTTC
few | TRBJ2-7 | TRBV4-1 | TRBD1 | CASRRTGTYEQYF | TGCGCCAGCAGAAGGACAGGGACCTACGAGCAGTACTTC
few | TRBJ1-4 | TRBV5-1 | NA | CASSSVLQGRGEKLFF | TGCGCCAGCAGCTCCGTTTTACAGGGTCGTGGGGAAAAACTGTTTTTT
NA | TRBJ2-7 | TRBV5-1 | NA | CASSPSGSHEQYF | TGCGCCAGCAGCCCCTCCGGGAGCCACGAGCAGTACTTC
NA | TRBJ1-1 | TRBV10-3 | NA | CASRDGPEAFF | TGTGCCAGCAGGGATGGGCCTGAAGCTTTCTTT
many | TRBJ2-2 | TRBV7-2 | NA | CASSPGAGELFF | TGTGCCAGCAGCCCGGGGGCCGGGGAGCTGTTTTTT
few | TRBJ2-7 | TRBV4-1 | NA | CASSPSVSVNEQYF | TGCGCCAGCAGCCCCAGCGTGTCTGTCAACGAGCAGTACTTC
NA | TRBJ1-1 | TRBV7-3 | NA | CASSFPPVGTEAFF | TGTGCCAGCAGCTTCCCCCCGGTGGGAACTGAAGCTTTCTTT
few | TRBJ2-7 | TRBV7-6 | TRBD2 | CASSQGGSGVYEQYF | TGTGCCAGCAGCCAAGGTGGTAGCGGGGTCTACGAGCAGTACTTC
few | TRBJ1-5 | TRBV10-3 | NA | CASSLTDGNQPQHF | TGTGCCAGCAGTCTAACGGACGGGAATCAGCCCCAGCATTTT
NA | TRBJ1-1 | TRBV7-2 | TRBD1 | CASSLGRSGGDGASF | TGTGCCAGCAGCTTAGGGAGGTCAGGGGGCGATGGGGCTTCCTTT
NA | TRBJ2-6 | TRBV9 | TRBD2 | CASSVEAGTGANVLTF | TGTGCCAGCAGCGTAGAAGCGGGGACCGGGGCCAACGTCCTGACTTTC
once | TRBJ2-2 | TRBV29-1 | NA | CSLDRTGELFF | TGCAGCTTAGATCGGACCGGGGAGCTGTTTTTT
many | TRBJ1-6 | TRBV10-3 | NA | CASIKTLSSPLHF | TGTGCCAGCATTAAGACACTGAGTTCACCCCTCCACTTT
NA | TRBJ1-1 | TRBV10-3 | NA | CAISDSEAFF | TGTGCCATCAGTGATTCGGAAGCTTTCTTT
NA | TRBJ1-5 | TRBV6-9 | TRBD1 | CAGLLTGGRQPQHF | TGTGCCGGCCTTCTCACAGGGGGACGACAGCCCCAGCATTTT
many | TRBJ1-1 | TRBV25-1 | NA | CASSPPTTVPEAFF | TGTGCCAGCAGTCCGCCTACGACAGTTCCCGAAGCTTTCTTT
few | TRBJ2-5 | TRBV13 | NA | CASSLGAGAMRETQYF | TGTGCCAGCAGCTTAGGCGCAGGGGCGATGAGGGAGACCCAGTACTTC
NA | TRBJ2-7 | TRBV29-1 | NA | CSVDPSVTGQYF | TGCAGCGTTGATCCGAGCGTGACAGGGCAGTACTTC
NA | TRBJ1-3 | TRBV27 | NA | CASASFSGNTIYF | TGTGCCAGCGCCAGCTTCTCTGGAAACACCATATATTTT
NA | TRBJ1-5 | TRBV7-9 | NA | CASSQAQGGATSNQPQHF | TGTGCCAGCAGCCAAGCTCAGGGAGGAGCCACGAGCAATCAGCCCCAGCATTTT
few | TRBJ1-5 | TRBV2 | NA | CASSERASGSNQPQHF | TGTGCCAGCAGTGAGAGGGCTTCGGGCAGCAATCAGCCCCAGCATTTT
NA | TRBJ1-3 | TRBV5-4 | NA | CASSLSGVAGNTIYF | TGTGCCAGCAGTTTATCAGGGGTTGCTGGAAACACCATATATTTT
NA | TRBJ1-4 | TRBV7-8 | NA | CASSVPGVSNEKLFF | TGTGCCAGCAGCGTTCCCGGGGTCTCAAATGAAAAACTGTTTTTT
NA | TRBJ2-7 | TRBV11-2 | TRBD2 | CASSLGLAGVEEQCF | TGTGCCAGCAGCTTAGGACTAGCGGGGGTTGAAGAGCAGTGCTTC
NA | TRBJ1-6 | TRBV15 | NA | CATSGGDYNSPLHF | TGTGCCACCAGCGGAGGGGACTATAATTCACCCCTCCACTTT
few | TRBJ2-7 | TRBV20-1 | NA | CSASSQAVQYF | TGCAGTGCTAGCTCCCAGGCGGTGCAGTACTTC
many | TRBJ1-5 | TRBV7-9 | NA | CASSFGTSDNQPQHF | TGTGCCAGCAGCTTTGGGACATCGGACAATCAGCCCCAGCATTTT
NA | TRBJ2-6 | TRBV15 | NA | CATSRDSPSGANVLTF | TGTGCCACCAGCAGGGACAGTCCCTCTGGGGCCAACGTCCTGACTTTC
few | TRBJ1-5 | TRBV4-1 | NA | CASSQDNYLSNQPQHF | TGCGCCAGCAGCCAAGATAACTATCTTAGCAATCAGCCCCAGCATTTT
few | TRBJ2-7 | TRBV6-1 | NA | CASWTDSYEQYF | TGTGCCAGCTGGACAGACTCCTACGAGCAGTACTTC
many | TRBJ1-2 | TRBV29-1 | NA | CSVGVGGGGYTF | TGCAGCGTTGGGGTCGGGGGAGGAGGCTACACCTTC
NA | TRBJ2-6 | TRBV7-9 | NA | CASSQSGTAGANVLTF | TGTGCCAGCAGCCAGTCCGGGACGGCTGGGGCCAACGTCCTGACTTTC
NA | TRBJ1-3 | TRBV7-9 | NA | CASSLDGYSGNTIYF | TGTGCCAGCAGCTTAGACGGCTACTCTGGAAACACCATATATTTT
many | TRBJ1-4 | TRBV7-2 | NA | CASSPERANEKLFF | TGTGCCAGCAGCCCAGAGAGGGCTAATGAAAAACTGTTTTTT